Each of the 22 T cell receptor beta chains below was sequenced from the same sample in a study of T cell responses to AZD1222 COVID-19 vaccine. Clones were sequenced by immunoSEQ multiplex PCR, and TCRdb holds only the in-frame ones, with some missing. The data hold 150,000 to 200,000 clones, with approximately 94% observed a single time. The sequenced sample was peripheral blood, obtained 28 days after the second AZD1222 dose. These receptors were taken from an adult who received the AZD1222 COVID-19 vaccine.

The rearrangement uses TRBV5-1 and TRBJ2-5; D remains ambiguous. The CDR3 spans 12 residues. Germline CDR1 SGHRS, CDR2 YFSETQ. Trimming shortened V by 0 bases and J by 5 bases, and 5 bases separated the two germline ends. In DNA form, the CDR3 reads TGCGCCAGCAGCTTGGCCTCGGAGACCCAGTACTTC. Translating gives CASSLASETQYF.

The chain has TRBV27 and TRBJ1-1; D unresolved. CDR3 length: 14 amino acids. V lost 0 bases and J lost 1, with 6 bases in between. Germline loops: CDR1 MNHEY, CDR2 SMNVEV (reference sequence). CDR3 protein: CASSLSRQNTEAFF. For the CDR3, the DNA is TGTGCCAGCAGTTTATCTCGGCAGAACACTGAAGCTTTCTTT.

V gene TRBV6-2 or TRBV6-3 combines with J gene TRBJ2-1; D possibly corresponds to TRBD2 (5 bases). The CDR3 covers 13 residues. Germline V CDR1 and CDR2: MNHEY, SVGEGT. Trimming removed 2 bases at V and 6 bases at J, with 8 bases between. The CDR3 DNA reads TGTGCCAGCAGTTACGCCCTAGCCAATGAGCAGTTCTTC. Translating gives CASSYALANEQFF.

This clone was observed a single time. This rearrangement joins TRBV13 to TRBJ2-7; 10 nucleotides line up with TRBD1. This CDR3 comprises 14 residues. Germline loops: CDR1 PRHDT, CDR2 FYEKMQ (reference sequence). J lost 3 bases, V lost 4 bases, and 3 bases had no gene match. The CDR3 here is CASSSGQGDYEQYF. The CDR3 coding sequence is TGTGCCAGCAGCTCAGGACAGGGGGACTACGAGCAGTACTTC.

V and J are TRBV6-2 or TRBV6-3 and TRBJ2-2, with no clear D. V lost 2 bases to trimming and J lost 3 bases, with 4 bases between them. Germline assignment: CDR1 MNHEY and CDR2 SVGEGT. The CDR3 runs 13 residues. The CDR3 loop is CASSYGDTGELFF. The DNA for the CDR3 is TGTGCCAGCAGTTACGGGGACACCGGGGAGCTGTTTTTT.

The CDR3 DNA reads as TGTGCCAGCAGCTTCGGAGGGGCTTATGAAAAACTGTTTTTT. This sequence encodes CASSFGGAYEKLFF. The chain recombines TRBV7-2 with TRBJ1-4; possibly TRBD1 for D (5 bases). Germline CDR1 and CDR2: SGHTA and FQGNSA. The CDR3 contains 14 residues. V was pared by 3 bases and J by 6 bases, with 11 bases between.

The chain combines TRBV7-8 with TRBJ2-3; possible D gene TRBD2, 6 bases. The germline V gene encodes CDR1 SGHVS and CDR2 FQNEAQ. The CDR3 runs to 14 residues. V lost 8 bases to trimming and J lost 3 bases, with 15 bases between them. The CDR3 region has the DNA TGTGCCAGCGCTCTGCGGGAAGGGACAGATACGCAGTATTTT. It is translated as CASALREGTDTQYF.

The sample holds one count of this clone. This chain links TRBV6-2 or TRBV6-3 with TRBJ2-7; tentatively, D is TRBD1 (5 bases). This CDR3 has 14 residues. Trimming took off 0 bases at V and 2 bases at J, with 8 bases between the two ends. CDR1 MNHEY and CDR2 SVGEGT come from the germline V gene. The CDR3 here is CASSYSDTTYEQYF. The CDR3 DNA follows: TGTGCCAGCAGTTACTCGGACACCACCTACGAGCAGTACTTC.

The rearrangement links TRBV24-1 to TRBJ1-3; D is ambiguous. The CDR3 consists of 14 residues. Per germline, CDR1 KGHDR and CDR2 SFDVKD. V was cut by 4 bases and J by 0 bases, with 6 bases left in between. CDR3 sequence: CATSDQNSGNTIYF. The CDR3 bases are TGTGCCACCAGTGACCAGAACTCTGGAAACACCATATATTTT.

The chain is built from TRBV2 and TRBJ2-2; 7 positions match TRBD2. Germline V gene data show CDR1 as SNHLY and CDR2 as FYNNEI. Trimming took 6 bases from V and 2 from J; bases not matched to a gene: 12. The CDR3 runs to 17 residues. The CDR3 DNA is TGTGCCAGCAGAGGGTTACGGGCGGGACTAAACACCGGGGAGCTGTTTTTT. Translation: CASRGLRAGLNTGELFF.

The DNA for the CDR3 is TGTGCCACCAGTGTAGCCGGGTTAGACGAGCAGTACTTC. Its translation is CATSVAGLDEQYF. The rearrangement uses TRBV24-1 and TRBJ2-7; D is ambiguous. Deletions cut 5 bases from V and 5 bases from J, with 12 bases between. Germline V lookup: CDR1 KGHDR, CDR2 SFDVKD. This CDR3 comprises 13 residues.

This clone was observed once. This chain connects TRBV5-1 to TRBJ2-4; TRBD2 agrees at 9 bases. Germline V gene sequence: CDR1 SGHRS, CDR2 YFSETQ. The CDR3 has 15 amino acids. V shed 1 base, J shed 8 bases, and the junction held 7 bases outside the gene matches. Here the CDR3 DNA reads TGCGCCAGCAGCTTGCGGGCTAGCGGGATTGACATTCAGTACTTC. Amino acid sequence: CASSLRASGIDIQYF.

This chain uses TRBV10-3 with TRBJ2-1, with 11 bases aligning to TRBD2. Germline trimming cut 7 bases from V and 0 bases from J; bases unmatched to any gene: 5. CDR1 is ENHRY and CDR2 is SYGVKD in the germline V gene. CDR3 length equals 16 residues. CDR3 loop: CAIMGTSGSSYNEQFF. The CDR3 region has the DNA TGTGCCATCATGGGGACTAGCGGCAGCTCCTACAATGAGCAGTTCTTC.

The chain links TRBV10-1 to TRBJ2-2, with 8 bases aligning to TRBD2. CDR3 size: 13 residues. Germline V gives CDR1 WNHNN, CDR2 SYGVQD (reference sequence). With V trimmed by 6 bases and J by 6 bases, 3 bases remained unmatched. CDR3 DNA sequence: TGCGCCAGCAGCTCACTAGCGGCCGGGGAGCTGTTTTTT. Its translation is CASSSLAAGELFF.

The rearrangement links TRBV27 to TRBJ2-1, with D possibly being TRBD1 or TRBD2 (5 bases each). CDR1 and CDR2 (germline): MNHEY, SMNVEV (reference sequence). V was clipped by 5 bases and J by 8 bases, with 22 bases between them. The CDR3 is 16 residues long. The CDR3 region is CASSLPPAGRGDEQFF. DNA for the CDR3: TGTGCCAGCAGTCTCCCCCCGGCAGGCAGAGGGGATGAGCAGTTCTTC.

This chain connects TRBV6-2 or TRBV6-3 to TRBJ2-1; unclear D gene. Germline assignment: CDR1 MNHEY and CDR2 SVGEGT. Trimming took 6 bases from V and 3 from J, leaving 9 bases between them. The CDR3 sequence is 13 residues long. As DNA, the CDR3 is TGTGCCAGCAGCCTCTTCGGCTACAATGAGCAGTTCTTC. It translates to CASSLFGYNEQFF.

As DNA, the CDR3 is TGTGCCAGCAGGGGGACAGGGGGCAGGGAGACCCAGTACTTC. Translated, it gives CASRGTGGRETQYF. The gene calls are TRBV6-5 and TRBJ2-5; 12 nucleotides agree with TRBD1. With V trimmed by 6 bases and J by 5 bases, 4 bases remained unmatched. CDR3 length equals 14 residues. Germline assignment: CDR1 MNHEY and CDR2 SVGAGI.

This chain uses TRBV10-1 with TRBJ2-5; D perhaps matches TRBD1 (6 bases). Germline CDR1 and CDR2: WNHNN and SYGVQD (reference sequence). The V and J ends lost 5 bases and 3 bases respectively, with 16 bases between them. This CDR3 comprises 15 residues. The CDR3 loop reads CASSSHQGREETQYF. In DNA form, the CDR3 reads TGCGCCAGCAGTTCTCACCAGGGGCGCGAAGAGACCCAGTACTTC.

The V call is TRBV4-2, the J call TRBJ1-1; a possible D gene is TRBD1 (5 bases). The V end lost 3 bases, the J end lost 3 bases, and 8 bases lay between the germline ends. The CDR3 extends over 13 amino acids. Germline CDR1 and CDR2: LGHNA and YNFKEQ. The CDR3 is CASSHLGDTEAFF. CDR3 sequence (DNA): TGTGCCAGCAGCCACCTAGGGGACACTGAAGCTTTCTTT.

The table lists this clone with a count of one. The V call is TRBV7-7, the J call TRBJ2-5, with 12 bases identical to TRBD2. J gave up 5 bases and V 1 base, and 5 bases lay outside the gene matches. CDR1 is SSHAT, CDR2 FNYEAQ, per germline (reference sequence). This CDR3 contains 16 residues. Here the CDR3 DNA reads TGTGCCAGCAGCTTAGGACTAGCGGGAGTGGGGGAGACCCAGTACTTC. Translating gives CASSLGLAGVGETQYF. The full variable domain, its missing parts supplied by reference TRBV7-7 and TRBJ2-5, is GAGVSQSPRYKVTKRGQDVTLRCDPISSHATLYWYQQALGQGPEFLTYFNYEAQPDKSGLPSDRFSAERPEGSISTLTIQRTEQRDSAMYRCASSLGLAGVGETQYFGPGTRLLVL.

This clone turned up a few times. This chain links TRBV4-2 with TRBJ1-2; 7 bases align to TRBD1. CDR1 and CDR2 (germline): LGHNA, YNFKEQ. The J segment lost 5 bases and the V segment lost 1 base, leaving 10 bases of the junction unmatched. The length of the CDR3 is 16 residues. The CDR3 spells CASSQAQTGSGYGYTF. The CDR3 nucleotides read TGTGCCAGCAGCCAAGCCCAGACAGGGTCGGGGTATGGCTACACCTTC.

CDR3 coding DNA: TGCAGTGCTAGTGGGGACACCGGAGGGGAGCCCCAGCATTTT. This gives the protein CSASGDTGGEPQHF. The chain employs TRBV20-1 and TRBJ1-5; D possibly corresponds to TRBD1 (6 bases). Trimming removed 3 bases from V and 8 bases from J, with 17 bases in between. This CDR3 contains 14 residues. The germline gives CDR1 DFQATT, CDR2 SNEGSKA (reference sequence).